The 16 T cell receptor beta chains given below trace back to one sample, sequenced in a study of OX40 agonist ivuxolimab in advanced cancers. Profiled with immunoSEQ multiplex PCR; TCRdb holds only in-frame clones, not every one. Here the sample spans fewer than 70,000 clones, roughly 84% being singletons. The input for sequencing was CD4+ or CD8+ T cells sorted from blood, taken in a trial of the OX40 agonist ivuxolimab. These receptors originate from an adult with an advanced solid tumor such as melanoma, head and neck, liver or kidney cancer.

This clone was seen only once. V is TRBV21-1 and J is TRBJ2-3. TRBV21-1 constitutes a pseudogene. This CDR3 is built from 12 residues. The CDR3 DNA is TGTGCCAGCAGCCAAGTGTGGGTTACGCAGTATTTT. It encodes CASSQVWVTQYF.

This chain joins TRBV7-2 and TRBJ2-2; the D gene is possibly TRBD2 (5 bases). Between the trimmed V and J ends, which lost 6 bases and 3 bases, there was a span of 5 bases. This CDR3 has 12 residues. Germline V gene sequence: CDR1 SGHTA, CDR2 FQGNSA. The CDR3, as DNA: TGTGCCAGCAGTAGCGACACCGGGGAGCTGTTTTTT. This translates into CASSSDTGELFF.

The rearrangement uses TRBV19 and TRBJ1-2, with 8 bases fitting TRBD1. Looked up from germline, CDR1 is LNHDA and CDR2 is SQIVND (reference sequence). With V trimmed by 7 bases and J by 4 bases, 8 bases remained unmatched. The CDR3 spans 14 residues. The CDR3: CASKHDGTGYGYTF. The CDR3 coding sequence is TGTGCCAGTAAACACGACGGGACAGGCTATGGCTACACCTTC.

V and J are TRBV7-9 and TRBJ2-1; unclear D gene. The CDR3 has 11 amino acids. V was clipped by 5 bases and J by 8 bases, with 7 bases between them. Germline V gives CDR1 SEHNR, CDR2 FQNEAQ (reference sequence). This chain's CDR3 is CASSRTDEQFF. The CDR3 DNA reads as TGTGCCAGCAGCCGCACGGATGAGCAGTTCTTC.

A single count supports this clone. The J gene is TRBJ2-7, the V gene TRBV11-2; D is unresolved. In germline, CDR1 is SGHAT, CDR2 FQNNGV. Trimming stripped 0 bases from V and 6 bases from J, with 9 bases between. This CDR3 comprises 13 residues. Here the CDR3 reads CASSLESNFEQYF. The CDR3 DNA reads TGTGCCAGCAGCTTAGAAAGTAACTTCGAGCAGTACTTC.

This clone was seen only a few times. The gene calls are TRBV2 and TRBJ1-2; 7 bases are shared with TRBD1. J was trimmed by 3 bases and V by 6 bases; bases with no gene match: 10. Germline CDR1 is SNHLY and CDR2 is FYNNEI. The CDR3 covers 15 residues. In nucleotides, the CDR3 is TGTGCCAGCAGGGAAACAGGGGTTTCGGACTATGGCTACACCTTC. Amino acid sequence: CASRETGVSDYGYTF.

The chain carries TRBV4-3 and TRBJ1-5; D remains unclear. The V gene's germline CDR1 is LGHNA and CDR2 YSLEER. V was clipped by 0 bases and J by 3 bases, with 6 bases between them. The CDR3 is made up of 14 amino acids. The chain's CDR3 is CASSQDRSNQPQHF. The CDR3 bases are TGCGCCAGCAGCCAAGACAGGTCCAATCAGCCCCAGCATTTT.

Points on this clone: The sample contains more than one DNA sequence encoding this CDR3. The rearrangement uses TRBV15 and TRBJ2-5; D call uncertain. The V end lost 0 bases, the J end lost 1 base, and 3 bases lay between the germline ends. Germline V gene data show CDR1 as LNHNV and CDR2 as YYDKDF (reference sequence). The CDR3 runs to 13 residues. The CDR3 reads CATSRDFQETQYF. Here the CDR3 DNA reads TGTGCCACCAGCAGAGATTTCCAAGAGACCCAGTACTTC.

V gene TRBV9 combines with J gene TRBJ2-1, with D hard to call. The CDR3 is 12 amino acids. Trimming cost V 4 bases and J 3 bases, with 5 bases left between them. The germline V gene encodes CDR1 SGDLS and CDR2 YYNGEE. The CDR3 reads CASSPDYNEQFF. CDR3 bases: TGTGCCAGCAGCCCGGACTACAATGAGCAGTTCTTC.

This clone was detected once. J is TRBJ2-1 and V is TRBV19, with TRBD2 identical over 12 bases. The CDR3 is 17 amino acids. CDR1 is LNHDA and CDR2 is SQIVND in the germline V gene (reference sequence). With V trimmed by 4 bases and J by 4 bases, 8 bases remained unmatched. The CDR3 sequence: CASSTKRTSGNYNEQFF. The CDR3 coding sequence is TGTGCCAGTAGTACGAAAAGGACTAGCGGGAATTACAATGAGCAGTTCTTC. Full variable domain (rest looked up from reference TRBV19 and TRBJ2-1): DGGITQSPKYLFRKEGQNVTLSCEQNLNHDAMYWYRQDPGQGLRLIYYSQIVNDFQKGDIAEGYSVSREKKESFPLTVTSAQKNPTAFYLCASSTKRTSGNYNEQFFGPGTRLTVL.

This chain links TRBV10-3 with TRBJ1-4, with a tentative D call TRBD1 (5 bases). Trimming cost V 3 bases and J 3 bases, with 11 bases left between them. The CDR3 consists of 15 residues. Germline V gene sequence: CDR1 ENHRY, CDR2 SYGVKD. This CDR3 is CAISDPGGANEKLFF. The CDR3 DNA follows: TGTGCCATCAGTGATCCCGGGGGGGCTAATGAAAAACTGTTTTTT.

The V and J genes are TRBV12-5 and TRBJ2-3, with D possibly being TRBD2 (5 bases). CDR3 length: 12 residues. The germline gives CDR1 LGHNT, CDR2 FRNRAP. V dropped 7 bases and J dropped 8 bases, with 13 bases sitting between them. DNA for the CDR3: TGTGCTAGTGCTAAGGACGAGGGTACGCAGTATTTT. Amino acids: CASAKDEGTQYF. The full variable domain, completed using reference TRBV12-5 and TRBJ2-3, is DARVTQTPRHKVTEMGQEVTMRCQPILGHNTVFWYRQTMMQGLELLAYFRNRAPLDDSGMPKDRFSAEMPDATLATLKIQPSEPRDSAVYFCASAKDEGTQYFGPGTRLTVL.

The J gene is TRBJ2-7, the V gene TRBV6-1; possible D gene TRBD2, 6 bases. This CDR3 is 12 amino acids long. Trimming cost V 11 bases and J 3 bases, with 14 bases left between them. Germline loops: CDR1 MNHNS, CDR2 SASEGT. CDR3 loop: CAPAGPLYEQYF. DNA of the CDR3: TGTGCCCCTGCGGGGCCCCTCTACGAGCAGTACTTC.

Concerning this clone itself: No DNA is shown, since the ends of the CDR3 on it are uncertain; the CDR3 is the one TCRdb lists. J is TRBJ2-7 and V is TRBV28; the D segment call TRBD2 is taken from the table without a DNA check. Looked up from germline, CDR1 is MDHEN and CDR2 is SYDVKM. A total of 18 residues make up the CDR3, ends included. CDR3 sequence: CASSLVSWAQGSGREKYF.

The chain recombines TRBV7-2 with TRBJ1-5; D gene unclear. Looked up from germline, CDR1 is SGHTA and CDR2 is FQGNSA. CDR3 length: 14 residues. Trimming left V 2 bases short and J 1 base short, with 6 bases between. CDR3 in DNA: TGTGCCAGCAGCTTATATGGAAGCAATCAGCCCCAGCATTTT. It translates to CASSLYGSNQPQHF.

The chain links TRBV5-4 to TRBJ2-1; D is ambiguous. Trimming pared 3 bases from V and 0 bases from J, leaving 13 bases between. CDR3 length: 16 amino acids. CDR1 is SGHNT and CDR2 is YYREEE in the germline V gene (reference sequence). The CDR3 bases are TGTGCCAGCAGCTCCCAAGGGCAGTACTCCTACAATGAGCAGTTCTTC. Encoded protein: CASSSQGQYSYNEQFF.